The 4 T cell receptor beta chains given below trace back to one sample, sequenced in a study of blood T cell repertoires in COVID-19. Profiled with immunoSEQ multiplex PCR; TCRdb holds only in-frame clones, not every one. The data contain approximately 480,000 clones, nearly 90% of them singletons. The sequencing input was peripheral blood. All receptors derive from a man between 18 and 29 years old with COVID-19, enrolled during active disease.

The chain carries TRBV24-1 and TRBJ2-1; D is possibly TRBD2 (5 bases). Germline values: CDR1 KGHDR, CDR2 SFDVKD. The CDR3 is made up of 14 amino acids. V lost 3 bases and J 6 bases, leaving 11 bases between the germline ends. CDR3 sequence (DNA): TGTGCCACCAGTGATATTAATCGGGGCAATGAGCAGTTCTTC. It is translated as CATSDINRGNEQFF.

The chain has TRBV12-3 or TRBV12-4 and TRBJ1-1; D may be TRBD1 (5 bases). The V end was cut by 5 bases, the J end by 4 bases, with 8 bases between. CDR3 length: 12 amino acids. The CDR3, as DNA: TGTGCCAGCAGTCGGGGGGGCACTGAAGCTTTCTTT. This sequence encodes CASSRGGTEAFF.

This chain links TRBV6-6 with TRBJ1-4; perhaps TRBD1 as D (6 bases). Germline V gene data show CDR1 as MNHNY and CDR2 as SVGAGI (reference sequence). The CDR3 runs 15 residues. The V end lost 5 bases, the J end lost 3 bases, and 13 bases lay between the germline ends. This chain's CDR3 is CASSPGQSPNEKLFF. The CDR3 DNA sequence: TGTGCCAGCAGTCCCGGACAGTCGCCTAATGAAAAACTGTTTTTT.

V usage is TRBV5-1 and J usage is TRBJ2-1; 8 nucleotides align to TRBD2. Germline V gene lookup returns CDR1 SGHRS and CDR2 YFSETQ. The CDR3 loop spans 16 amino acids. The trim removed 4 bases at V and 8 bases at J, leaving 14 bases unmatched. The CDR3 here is CASSISGATTVDEQFF. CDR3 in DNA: TGCGCCAGCAGCATTAGCGGGGCGACGACGGTCGATGAGCAGTTCTTC.